A selection of T cell receptor beta chains follows, all from one sample in a study of T cell responses to AZD1222 COVID-19 vaccine. The protocol was immunoSEQ multiplex PCR, while the TCRdb copy is restricted to in-frame clones and leaves out a portion. Of some 80,000 clones in the sample, 70% to 90% were seen once. The source material was peripheral blood, sampled on day 0 of AZD1222 vaccination. The source of these receptors is an adult in good health. Both conserved end residues are part of each CDR3. Fields, in order: J gene, D gene, V gene, CDR3 DNA, CDR3 protein. A D gene is named only where the DNA matches it firmly.

j_gene: TRBJ1-6
d_gene: .
v_gene: TRBV29-1
CDR3nt: TGCAGCGTTGGAACGAATTACAATTCACCCCTCCACTTT
CDR3aa: CSVGTNYNSPLHF

j_gene: TRBJ2-7
d_gene: .
v_gene: TRBV5-1
CDR3nt: TGCGCCAGCAGCCTAGGTATCGTCGGCTACGAGCAGTACTTC
CDR3aa: CASSLGIVGYEQYF

j_gene: TRBJ2-1
d_gene: .
v_gene: TRBV5-1
CDR3nt: TGCGCCAGCAGCTTGAAACAGAGCGGTTACAATGAGCAGTTCTTC
CDR3aa: CASSLKQSGYNEQFF

j_gene: TRBJ1-2
d_gene: .
v_gene: TRBV19
CDR3nt: TGTGCCAGTAGTGTAGGCGGGACCCTCAGTGGCTACACCTTC
CDR3aa: CASSVGGTLSGYTF

j_gene: TRBJ2-1
d_gene: .
v_gene: TRBV19
CDR3nt: TGTGCCAGTAGTCCCAGGACAGCCTACAATGAGCAGTTCTTC
CDR3aa: CASSPRTAYNEQFF

j_gene: TRBJ1-2
d_gene: .
v_gene: TRBV5-6
CDR3nt: TGTGCCAGCAGACGGGACATCGGCTACACCTTC
CDR3aa: CASRRDIGYTF

j_gene: TRBJ2-2
d_gene: TRBD2
v_gene: TRBV27
CDR3nt: TGTGCCAGCAGCCCCCCCGGGACTAGGGTCACCGGGGAGCTGTTTTTT
CDR3aa: CASSPPGTRVTGELFF

j_gene: TRBJ2-7
d_gene: TRBD2
v_gene: TRBV4-2
CDR3nt: TGTGCCAGCAGAAATCTAGCGGGGGCCACCTACGAGCAGTACTTC
CDR3aa: CASRNLAGATYEQYF

j_gene: TRBJ2-1
d_gene: .
v_gene: TRBV11-2
CDR3nt: TGTGCCAGCAGCACCGCTGGGCGGAGTCTGTACAATGAGCAGTTCTTC
CDR3aa: CASSTAGRSLYNEQFF

j_gene: TRBJ2-7
d_gene: TRBD1
v_gene: TRBV6-5
CDR3nt: TGTGCCAGCAGTAGCCGGACAGGGCTAGGCGAGCAGTACTTC
CDR3aa: CASSSRTGLGEQYF

j_gene: TRBJ1-1
d_gene: .
v_gene: TRBV27
CDR3nt: TGTGCCAGCAGTTTAAAAGAGAACACTGAAGCTTTCTTT
CDR3aa: CASSLKENTEAFF

j_gene: TRBJ2-2
d_gene: TRBD2
v_gene: TRBV29-1
CDR3nt: TGCAGCGCCTCTAGCGGGGGTGTCGCCGGGGAGCTGTTTTTT
CDR3aa: CSASSGGVAGELFF